This T cell receptor (beta chain) was identified in a study of T cells in localized non-small cell lung cancer (dated by TCRdb to the early 2020s). Describing the broader study: Comparing tumors with uninvolved tumor-adjacent lungs, the study looked at the T cell repertoires of 236 patients with early-stage NSCLC. The cohort comprised roughly 230 treatment-naïve NSCLC patients with resected, localized lung tumors. Of the NSCLC patients, 120 to 150 were male and around 99 were female, and the mean age was around 66 years.

TCR beta CDR3 regions were sequenced from DNA using the immunoSEQ Assay. Per the source publication's procedure: T cell density was computed as TCR beta template counts normalized to usable DNA estimated by amplifying housekeeping genes. Richness was estimated with the preseqR package, extrapolating to 400,000 templates for PBMC samples and 120,000 templates for tissue samples. Clonality was defined as one minus Pielou's evenness. Tissue-enriched TCRs were identified by differential abundance testing using productive amino-acid clonotypes, minimum total count 5 and alpha 0.1. The Jaccard Index and the Morisita Overlap Index were used to measure repertoire overlap between compartments. GLIPH grouped TCR beta CDR3s together with public tetramer-defined viral CDR3s, and a viral motif had to include at least three viral sequences and also show V-gene enrichment. The clones in this table, taken by TCRdb from immuneACCESS, are in-frame only. Not every clone is retained; where verified, under half of the shortfall comes from an unresolved V gene, and the cause of the rest is unknown. V and J calls and clone size follow that table, whereas D and trimming were derived from the DNA. A total of some 40,000 clones appear in this sample, just over 90% of them only once. Together, the top ten hold around 7% of the sample.

At diagnosis, peripheral blood, uninvolved tumor-adjacent lung and tumor were collected and stored as a combination of fresh-frozen and FFPE material. For TCR repertoire profiling, blood samples were analyzed in the form of peripheral blood mononuclear cells. To note about this clone: Its cognate antigen has yet to be identified. No base quality information exists; no much larger clone differs at one position.

Points the paper makes about the study in general: Uninvolved tumor-adjacent lung showed the highest T cell clonality, higher than tumor, which suggests more focused antigenic responses in the uninvolved tumor-adjacent lung. Higher blood T cell density associated with longer overall survival, while higher adjacent-lung clonality associated with shorter survival. Since the design was exploratory, TCR variables were selected using unadjusted p-values with no false-discovery rate correction. A median of 57 of the top 100 tumor clones turned up in the paired uninvolved adjacent lung, and roughly 28 of those clones also ranked among the top 100 of that same adjacent lung. Because multi-region tumor sequencing was not performed, intratumor heterogeneity could not be ruled out.

From the cysteine through the phenylalanine, the CDR3 covers 14 amino acids. The only DNA kept is the CDR3, 42 bases in frame from the first base. This receptor was obtained from a female donor at least 60 years old with stage I lung adenocarcinoma. The sequence is built from TRBV21-1 and TRBJ1-1. TRBV21-1 is reported as a pseudogene. The source material was peripheral blood, sampled before any cancer treatment. The nucleotide sequence reads TGTGCCAGCAGCTCCAGAGGCCTCGACGAAGAAGCTTTCTTT. Protein translation: CASSSRGLDEEAFF.